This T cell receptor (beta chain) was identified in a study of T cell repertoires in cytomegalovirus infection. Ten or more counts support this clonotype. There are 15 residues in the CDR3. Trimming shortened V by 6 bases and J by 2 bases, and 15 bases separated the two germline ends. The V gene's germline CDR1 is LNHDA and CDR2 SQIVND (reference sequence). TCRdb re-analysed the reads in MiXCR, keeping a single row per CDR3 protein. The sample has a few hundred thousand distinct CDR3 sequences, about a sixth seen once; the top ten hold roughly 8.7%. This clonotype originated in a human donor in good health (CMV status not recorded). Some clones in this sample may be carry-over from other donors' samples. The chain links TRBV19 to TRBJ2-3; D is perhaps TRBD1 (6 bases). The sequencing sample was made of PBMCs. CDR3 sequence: CASRTDRLNTDTQYF. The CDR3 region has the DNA TGTGCCAGTAGAACTGACAGGCTGAACACAGATACGCAGTATTTT.